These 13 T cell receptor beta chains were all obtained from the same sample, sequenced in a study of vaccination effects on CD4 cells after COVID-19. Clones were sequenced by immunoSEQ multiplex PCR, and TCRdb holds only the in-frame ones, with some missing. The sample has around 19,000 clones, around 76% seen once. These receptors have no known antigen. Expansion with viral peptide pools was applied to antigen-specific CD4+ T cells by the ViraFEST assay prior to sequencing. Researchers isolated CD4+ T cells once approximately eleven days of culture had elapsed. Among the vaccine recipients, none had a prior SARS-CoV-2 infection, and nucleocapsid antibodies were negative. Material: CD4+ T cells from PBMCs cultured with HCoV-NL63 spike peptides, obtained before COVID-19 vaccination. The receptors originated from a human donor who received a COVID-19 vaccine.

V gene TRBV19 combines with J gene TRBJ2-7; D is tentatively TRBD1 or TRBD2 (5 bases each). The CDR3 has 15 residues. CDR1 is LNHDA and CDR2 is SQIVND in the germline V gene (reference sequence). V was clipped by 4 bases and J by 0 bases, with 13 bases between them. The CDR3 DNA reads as TGTGCCAGTAGTAGCGACGGGACCGCCTCCTACGAGCAGTACTTC. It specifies CASSSDGTASYEQYF.

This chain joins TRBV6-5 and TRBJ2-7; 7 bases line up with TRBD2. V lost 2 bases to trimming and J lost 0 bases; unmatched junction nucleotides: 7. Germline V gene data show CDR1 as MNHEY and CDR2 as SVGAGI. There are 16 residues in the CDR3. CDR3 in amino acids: CASSYHLAASSYEQYF. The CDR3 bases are TGTGCCAGCAGTTACCATCTAGCGGCCAGCTCCTACGAGCAGTACTTC.

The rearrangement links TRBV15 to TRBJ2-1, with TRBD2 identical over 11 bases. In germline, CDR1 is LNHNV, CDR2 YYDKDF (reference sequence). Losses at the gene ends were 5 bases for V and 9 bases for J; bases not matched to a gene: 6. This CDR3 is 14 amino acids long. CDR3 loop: CATSWTSGLGEQFF. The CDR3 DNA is TGTGCCACCAGCTGGACTAGCGGGTTGGGTGAGCAGTTCTTC.

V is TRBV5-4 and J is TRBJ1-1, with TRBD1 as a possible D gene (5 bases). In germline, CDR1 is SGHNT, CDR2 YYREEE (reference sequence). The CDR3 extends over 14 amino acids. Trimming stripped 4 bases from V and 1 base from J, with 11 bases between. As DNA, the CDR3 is TGTGCCAGCAGCGAGAGACAGAGGAACACTGAAGCTTTCTTT. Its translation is CASSERQRNTEAFF.

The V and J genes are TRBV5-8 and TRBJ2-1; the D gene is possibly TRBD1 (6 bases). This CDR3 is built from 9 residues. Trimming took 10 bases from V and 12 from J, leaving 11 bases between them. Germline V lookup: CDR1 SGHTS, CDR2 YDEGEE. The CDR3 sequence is CASQGGQFF. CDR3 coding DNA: TGTGCCTCACAGGGTGGGCAGTTCTTC. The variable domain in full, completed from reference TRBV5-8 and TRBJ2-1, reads EAGVTQSPTHLIKTRGQQATLRCSPISGHTSVYWYQQALGLGLQFLLWYDEGEERNRGNFPPRFSGRQFPNYSSELNVNALELEDSALYLCASQGGQFFGPGTRLTVL.

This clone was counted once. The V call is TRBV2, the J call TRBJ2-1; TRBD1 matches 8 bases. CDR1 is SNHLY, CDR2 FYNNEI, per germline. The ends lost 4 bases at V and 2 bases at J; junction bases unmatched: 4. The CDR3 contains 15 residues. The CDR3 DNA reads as TGTGCCAGCAGTGGAAGGACAGGGCCCTACAATGAGCAGTTCTTC. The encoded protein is CASSGRTGPYNEQFF.

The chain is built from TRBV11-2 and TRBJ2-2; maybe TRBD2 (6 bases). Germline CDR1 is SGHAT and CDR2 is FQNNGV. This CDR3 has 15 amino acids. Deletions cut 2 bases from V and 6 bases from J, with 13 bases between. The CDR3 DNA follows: TGTGCCAGCAGCTTAATACGGGACTTCTCCGGGGAGCTGTTTTTT. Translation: CASSLIRDFSGELFF.

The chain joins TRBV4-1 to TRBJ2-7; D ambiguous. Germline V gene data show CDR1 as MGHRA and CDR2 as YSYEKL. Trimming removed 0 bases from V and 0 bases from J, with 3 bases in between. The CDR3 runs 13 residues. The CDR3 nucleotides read TGCGCCAGCAGCCAAGACAGCTCCTACGAGCAGTACTTC. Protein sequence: CASSQDSSYEQYF.

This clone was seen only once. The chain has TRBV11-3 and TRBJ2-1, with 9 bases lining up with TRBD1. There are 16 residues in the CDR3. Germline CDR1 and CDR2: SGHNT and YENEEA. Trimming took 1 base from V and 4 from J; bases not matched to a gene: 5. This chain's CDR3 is CASSLGWTGVYNEQFF. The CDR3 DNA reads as TGTGCCAGCAGCTTAGGGTGGACAGGGGTTTACAATGAGCAGTTCTTC.

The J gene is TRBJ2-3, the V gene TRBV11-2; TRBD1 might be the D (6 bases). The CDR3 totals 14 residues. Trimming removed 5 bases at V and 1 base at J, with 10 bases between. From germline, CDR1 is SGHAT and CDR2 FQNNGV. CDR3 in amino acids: CASSRRQGTDTQYF. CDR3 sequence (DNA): TGTGCCAGCAGCCGAAGACAGGGCACAGATACGCAGTATTTT.

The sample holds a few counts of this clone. CDR3 nucleotides: TGTGCCAGCAGCCAAGATCGTGTCAGCGCTCGGGGACTGTTTTTT. Translation: CASSQDRVSARGLFF. The V and J genes are TRBV4-2 and TRBJ1-4; no firm D call. Trimming left V 0 bases short and J 13 bases short, with 18 bases between. This CDR3 is built from 15 residues. Per germline, CDR1 LGHNA and CDR2 YNFKEQ.

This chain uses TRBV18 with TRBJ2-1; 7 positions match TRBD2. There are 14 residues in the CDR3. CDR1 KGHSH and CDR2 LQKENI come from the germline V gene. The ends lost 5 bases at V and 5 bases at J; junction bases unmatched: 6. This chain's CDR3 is CASSGGSSDNEQFF. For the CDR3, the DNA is TGTGCCAGCTCAGGCGGGAGTTCCGACAATGAGCAGTTCTTC.

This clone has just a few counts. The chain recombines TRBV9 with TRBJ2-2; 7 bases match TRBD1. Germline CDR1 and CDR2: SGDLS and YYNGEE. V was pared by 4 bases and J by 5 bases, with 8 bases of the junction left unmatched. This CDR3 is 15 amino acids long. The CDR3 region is CASSIGTVGTGELFF. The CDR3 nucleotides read TGTGCCAGCAGCATCGGGACAGTTGGTACCGGGGAGCTGTTTTTT.